The 11 T cell receptor beta chains given below trace back to one sample, sequenced in a study of cytomegalovirus exposure and HLA in healthy donors. The protocol was immunoSEQ multiplex PCR, while the TCRdb copy is restricted to in-frame clones and leaves out a portion. The table has more than 85,000 clones, about 93% seen once. The sequenced material came from PBMCs. The receptor source for this set is a woman in her thirties in good health and CMV-seropositive.

CDR3: CASSPGLAVFQETQYF. For the CDR3, the DNA is TGCGCCAGCAGCCCGGGACTAGCGGTTTTCCAAGAGACCCAGTACTTC. The J gene is TRBJ2-5, the V gene TRBV10-2, with 11 bases lining up with TRBD2. V gave up 6 bases and J gave up 1 base; unmatched junction bases: 7. The germline gives CDR1 WSHSY, CDR2 SAAADI. This CDR3 comprises 16 residues.

CDR3 coding DNA: TGTGCCAGCAATTCTATTTCCGGGACAGGGTTGTACGAGCAGTACTTC. As protein: CASNSISGTGLYEQYF. The chain employs TRBV28 and TRBJ2-7; 9 bases are a match to TRBD1. V lost 7 bases to trimming and J lost 4 bases; unmatched junction nucleotides: 14. The length of the CDR3 is 16 residues. CDR1 and CDR2 (germline): MDHEN, SYDVKM.

The chain joins TRBV5-1 to TRBJ1-1; D gene unclear. Between the trimmed V and J ends, which lost 5 bases and 5 bases, there was a span of 16 bases. CDR3 length equals 14 residues. The germline V gene encodes CDR1 SGHRS and CDR2 YFSETQ. Here the CDR3 DNA reads TGCGCCAGCAGTCCCGCTGCGGGTTGGACTGAAGCTTTCTTT. This translates into CASSPAAGWTEAFF.

J is TRBJ2-7 and V is TRBV5-6; TRBD2 agrees at 8 bases. This CDR3 region has 16 residues. The V gene end was trimmed by 3 bases and the J gene end by 4 bases; junction bases not matched to a gene: 12. Germline lookup yields CDR1 SGHDT and CDR2 YYEEEE. The CDR3 nucleotides are TGTGCCAGCAGCTCTAGCGGGTTAGCCCCTCCGTACGAGCAGTACTTC. Translating gives CASSSSGLAPPYEQYF.

V and J are TRBV6-5 and TRBJ2-1; perhaps TRBD1 as D (5 bases). Trimming cost V 2 bases and J 8 bases, with 19 bases left between them. The CDR3 covers 16 residues. Germline V gene data show CDR1 as MNHEY and CDR2 as SVGAGI. CDR3 bases: TGTGCCAGCAGTTACCCTTCGAAGGGAAGACAGTATGAGCAGTTCTTC. It specifies CASSYPSKGRQYEQFF.

This clone has a single count. This chain connects TRBV7-9 to TRBJ1-1; no reliable D call. CDR3 length equals 15 residues. Looked up from germline, CDR1 is SEHNR and CDR2 is FQNEAQ (reference sequence). Trimming took off 3 bases at V and 5 bases at J, with 16 bases between the two ends. The CDR3 is CASSLSLPGATEAFF. CDR3 nucleotides: TGTGCCAGCAGCTTGTCTTTGCCCGGAGCTACTGAAGCTTTCTTT.

The V gene is TRBV4-3, the J gene TRBJ1-3; TRBD1 is a possible D gene (6 bases). Germline CDR1 is LGHNA and CDR2 is YSLEER. Deletions cut 0 bases from V and 5 bases from J, with 14 bases between. The CDR3 extends over 16 amino acids. CDR3 DNA sequence: TGCGCCAGCAGCCAAGATGAGGGGGTAAACAGAAACACCATATATTTT. Translation: CASSQDEGVNRNTIYF.

This clone came up once. The V call is TRBV7-2, the J call TRBJ1-1; 10 bases are a match to TRBD1. Per germline, CDR1 SGHTA and CDR2 FQGNSA. There are 15 residues in the CDR3. The junction had 6 bases not matched to a gene; V was cut back by 1 base and J by 7 bases. The CDR3 nucleotides read TGTGCCAGCAGCTTAGTCGGGACAGGGGTTGTTGAAGCTTTCTTT. This codes for CASSLVGTGVVEAFF. Full variable domain (missing parts from reference TRBV7-2 and TRBJ1-1): GAGVSQSPSNKVTEKGKDVELRCDPISGHTALYWYRQSLGQGLEFLIYFQGNSAPDKSGLPSDRFSAERTGGSVSTLTIQRTQQEDSAVYLCASSLVGTGVVEAFFGQGTRLTVV.

The chain couples TRBV9 to TRBJ1-6, with D perhaps matching TRBD1 (5 bases). The germline V gene encodes CDR1 SGDLS and CDR2 YYNGEE. V lost 0 bases, J lost 6 bases, and 10 bases lay in between. The CDR3 has 15 residues. In DNA form, the CDR3 reads TGTGCCAGCAGCGTAGAGGGGCTGCGTAATTCACCCCTCCACTTT. The encoded protein is CASSVEGLRNSPLHF.

This clone has a handful of counts. This chain links TRBV7-2 with TRBJ2-5; 9 bases align to TRBD2. This CDR3 has 16 amino acids. Germline CDR1 reads SGHTA; CDR2 reads FQGNSA. Trimming took 0 bases from V and 2 from J; bases not matched to a gene: 4. CDR3 sequence (DNA): TGTGCCAGCAGCTTAGCAGCGGGAGGAAAACAAGAGACCCAGTACTTC. It specifies CASSLAAGGKQETQYF.

The chain couples TRBV6-4 to TRBJ2-1; 12 nucleotides line up with TRBD2. Trimming cost V 6 bases and J 6 bases; bases outside gene matches: 12. The germline V gene encodes CDR1 MRHNA and CDR2 SNTAGT. The CDR3 consists of 17 residues. Here the CDR3 DNA reads TGTGCCAGCAGCCGCTCCAATCTAGCGGGAGGGCTCAATGAGCAGTTCTTC. It translates to CASSRSNLAGGLNEQFF.